This T cell receptor beta chain derives from a study of T-cell reconstitution after alpha-beta-depleted transplantation in children. Findings and caveats of the study: Where alpha-beta T cells came from about two months after transplant was reportedly several hundred expanded graft clones.

The J segment lost 0 bases and the V segment lost 7 bases, leaving 8 bases of the junction unmatched. The CDR3 totals 16 residues. TCRbeta library preparation incorporated unique molecular identifiers. Each CDR3 protein is one row after TCRdb ran MiXCR on the PCR reads. The sample has about 460,000 distinct CDR3 sequences, roughly a tenth seen once. This clonotype appeared many times. What it binds is unknown. The sequenced sample was PBMCs, obtained before TCRalphabeta/CD19-depleted stem cell transplant. The origin of this receptor is a child aged 2 to 15 with inherited bone marrow failure, due to receive a stem cell transplant. The V call is TRBV12-3 or TRBV12-4, the J call TRBJ2-1; 8 nucleotides line up with TRBD2. The CDR3 nucleotides read TGTGCCAGCACCCCCGATCTAGCGGGCTCCTACAATGAGCAGTTCTTC. Protein product: CASTPDLAGSYNEQFF.